These T cell receptor beta chains were read from a single sample in a study of T cells expressing NK-cell markers. TCRdb re-called the 5' RACE reads and shows each CDR3 protein once, DNA omitted. The sample's table shows about 460,000 distinct CDR3 sequences. The specimen was blood T cells: a sorted CD56 or NKG2C T cell subset, CD4+ or CD8+ T cells, or bulk PBMC T cells (not recorded which). These receptors all stem from a woman aged 50 to 65 in good health. Both conserved end residues are part of each CDR3.

TRBV25-1	TRBJ2-1	CASTGVGLGNNEQFF
TRBV12-3/TRBV12-4	TRBJ2-7	CASSSGWGQTVYEQYF
TRBV3-1	TRBJ2-5	CASRPWGASGETQYF
TRBV7-9	TRBJ1-2	CASSSGQGYTF
TRBV7-9	TRBJ2-3	CASSLGDASTDTQYF
TRBV12-3/TRBV12-4	TRBJ1-1	CASSLDRWTDQEGTEAFF
TRBV24-1	TRBJ1-1	CATSATGTSEAFF
TRBV5-6	TRBJ2-5	CASSFGRVIRETQYF
TRBV6-5	TRBJ2-1	CASRSVGGGYNEQFF
TRBV7-6	TRBJ2-3	CASSILRDGITDTQYF
TRBV27	TRBJ2-1	CASSLMPRTSGRGDEQFF
TRBV4-1	TRBJ2-5	CASSQDYPKGEETQYF
TRBV28	TRBJ1-1	CASSSQGRANTEAFF
TRBV12-3/TRBV12-4	TRBJ2-3	CASSFSPGGRASIDTQYF
TRBV28	TRBJ1-1	CASSQVQGGRTEAFF
TRBV12-3/TRBV12-4	TRBJ1-1	CASSPRREVWTEAFF
TRBV10-3	TRBJ2-2	CALGRAGTANTGELFF
TRBV10-3	TRBJ2-1	CAAGLANEQFF
TRBV10-3	TRBJ1-1	CAITRGAGDTEAFF
TRBV20-1	TRBJ1-3	CSAGTGEGNTIYF
TRBV3-1	TRBJ2-3	CASSSPFLSTDTQYF
TRBV20-1	TRBJ2-3	CSASTRGRADTQYF
TRBV4-1	TRBJ2-5	CASSQELQTGQETQYF
TRBV2	TRBJ2-4	CASRRNLAKNIQYF
TRBV5-1	TRBJ2-2	CASSLGSFDTGELFF
TRBV16	TRBJ1-2	CASSSGASYGYTF
TRBV12-3/TRBV12-4	TRBJ1-5	CASRKAGVGQPQHF
TRBV29-1	TRBJ1-6	CSVQTGGNSPLHF
TRBV12-3/TRBV12-4	TRBJ1-3	CASSLGLKKNTIYF
TRBV25-1	TRBJ2-1	CASREMSYNEQFF
TRBV10-3	TRBJ2-3	CATRGAPRTDTQYF
TRBV4-1	TRBJ2-3	CASSQTQPINTQYF
TRBV13	TRBJ1-3	CASSPPRGDTIYF
TRBV3-1	TRBJ2-1	CASSPLAGTFREQFF
TRBV7-9	TRBJ2-1	CASSRNLQAGGGSRSYNEQFF
TRBV19	TRBJ2-1	CASTGTGGFHEQFF
TRBV29-1	TRBJ1-2	CSALGEYGYTF
TRBV2	TRBJ1-5	CASSTERASNQPQHF
TRBV5-4	TRBJ2-4	CASSARDRINIQYF
TRBV6-5	TRBJ2-1	CASSYSSSGSVNEQFF
TRBV9	TRBJ2-1	CASSVGGGQTYNEQFF
TRBV3-1	TRBJ2-7	CARTGTGGYEQYF
TRBV18	TRBJ1-1	CASSPRSQGGLMNTEAFF
TRBV28	TRBJ2-3	CASRGDFPTDTQYF
TRBV5-1	TRBJ2-2	CASSSRTSGGNTGELFF
TRBV25-1	TRBJ2-7	CASSDQVGVAYEQYF
TRBV18	TRBJ2-2	CASSPPRTGTTGELFF
TRBV6-4	TRBJ1-1	CASSASGTGNTEAFF
TRBV4-1	TRBJ1-2	CASSQREGQSYGYTF
TRBV29-1	TRBJ2-5	CSVDSGSRETQYF
TRBV20-1	TRBJ2-3	CSASPLASKTDTQYF